This T cell receptor (beta chain) was documented in a study of blood T cell repertoires in COVID-19. Produced via immunoSEQ multiplex PCR; TCRdb's table is partial and in-frame only. This table has fewer than 450,000 clones, roughly 90% appearing once. The germline V gene has CDR1 SGHTS and CDR2 YDEGEE. V lost 4 bases, J lost 5 bases, and 5 bases stayed unmatched. This CDR3 is built from 14 residues. The rearrangement joins TRBV5-8 to TRBJ2-2, with TRBD1 identical over 7 bases. The sequenced material came from peripheral blood. The clonotype was recovered from a woman aged 70-85 years with COVID-19, enrolled during active disease. CDR3 nucleotides: TGTGCCAGCAGCCCCGGGACAGAGACCGGGGAGCTGTTTTTT. Residues: CASSPGTETGELFF.